The 11 T cell receptor beta chains below all came from one sample that was sequenced in a study of response to subunit inactivated influenza vaccine. TCRdb processed the RT-PCR reads anew with MiXCR; each CDR3 protein has one entry. The sample comprises about 580,000 distinct CDR3 sequences, approximately 14% of which are singletons, and 11% rests with the top ten. The material was PBMCs from blood, obtained about 13 days after vaccination. These receptors came from a man between 45 and 60 years old who received an inactivated influenza vaccine.

This rearrangement joins TRBV5-1 to TRBJ2-2; tentatively, D is TRBD2 (5 bases). V was pared by 1 base and J by 7 bases, with 14 bases between. The CDR3 spans 15 residues. Germline CDR1 is SGHRS and CDR2 is YFSETQ. The CDR3 region is CASSLSGREGGELFF. The CDR3 DNA sequence: TGCGCCAGCAGCTTGTCCGGTAGAGAGGGCGGGGAGCTGTTTTTT.

The V call is TRBV5-1, the J call TRBJ2-1; TRBD1 matches 10 bases. The length of the CDR3 is 14 residues. Germline CDR1 SGHRS, CDR2 YFSETQ. V gave up 3 bases and J gave up 8 bases; unmatched junction bases: 5. CDR3 nucleotide sequence: TGCGCCAGCAGCTCCGGACAGGGGGGAGATGAGCAGTTCTTC. Translated: CASSSGQGGDEQFF.

For this clonotype: A much bigger clone sits one base away, suggesting this may be a read error. The CDR3 protein is CSARVGRRGTDTQYF. DNA of the CDR3: TGCAGTGCTAGAGTTGGGAGGAGGGGCACAGATACGCAGTATTTT. This chain uses TRBV20-1 with TRBJ2-3, with a possible D match to TRBD2 (6 bases). Trimming stripped 1 base from V and 1 base from J, with 12 bases between. Germline CDR1 reads DFQATT; CDR2 reads SNEGSKA (reference sequence). The CDR3 totals 15 residues.

CDR3: CATRRDRTIFPTTNEKLFF. CDR3 bases: TGTGCTACCCGTCGAGACAGAACGATTTTTCCGACAACTAATGAAAAACTGTTTTTT. This chain uses TRBV21-1 with TRBJ1-4; the table calls TRBD1, which could not be checked here. TRBV21-1 is described as a pseudogene. The CDR3 sequence is 19 residues long.

This clonotype was seen a handful of times. The gene calls are TRBV7-2 and TRBJ1-5; D remains unclear. This CDR3 spans 14 amino acids. Germline CDR1 and CDR2: SGHTA and FQGNSA. Trimming shortened V by 4 bases and J by 3 bases, and 10 bases separated the two germline ends. Here the CDR3 DNA reads TGTGCCAGCAGCTCGGACGGAATCAATCAGCCCCAGCATTTT. It translates to CASSSDGINQPQHF.

This chain uses TRBV20-1 with TRBJ2-1; TRBD2 aligns across 10 bases. J lost 4 bases, V lost 3 bases, and 9 bases had no gene match. Germline lookup yields CDR1 DFQATT and CDR2 SNEGSKA (reference sequence). CDR3 length: 16 amino acids. The CDR3 DNA follows: TGCAGTGCTAGGGAGGGCGGTAGCGGGGGGTACAATGAGCAGTTCTTC. It specifies CSAREGGSGGYNEQFF.

A single count supports this clonotype. This chain joins TRBV4-1 and TRBJ1-4; no clear D. Germline CDR1 and CDR2: MGHRA and YSYEKL. This CDR3 contains 15 residues. Trimming took off 1 base at V and 8 bases at J, with 14 bases between the two ends. This CDR3 reads CASSQGPGIREKLFF. CDR3 nucleotides: TGCGCCAGCAGCCAAGGCCCGGGAATTCGCGAAAAACTGTTTTTT.

The chain uses TRBV5-1 and TRBJ2-4, with 9 positions matching TRBD1. Germline lookup yields CDR1 SGHRS and CDR2 YFSETQ. The trim removed 4 bases at V and 3 bases at J, leaving 14 bases unmatched. The CDR3 totals 18 residues. The CDR3 nucleotides are TGCGCCAGCAGCGGCCGTACCCGGGACAGGGTAGACAAAAACATTCAGTACTTC. Its translation is CASSGRTRDRVDKNIQYF.

The rearrangement links TRBV29-1 to TRBJ2-2, with D maybe TRBD1 (6 bases). This CDR3 comprises 13 residues. Per the germline V gene, CDR1 is SQVTM and CDR2 is ANQGSEA. Trimming cost V 2 bases and J 5 bases, with 9 bases left between them. CDR3 amino acids: CSVERTGTGELFF. DNA of the CDR3: TGCAGCGTTGAACGTACAGGGACCGGGGAGCTGTTTTTT.

This clonotype occurred a few times. The J gene is TRBJ2-1, the V gene TRBV11-3; TRBD2 matches 7 bases. Germline V gives CDR1 SGHNT, CDR2 YENEEA. CDR3 length equals 14 residues. V was pared by 1 base and J by 6 bases, with 3 bases of the junction left unmatched. The CDR3 sequence is CASSLGTRSNEQFF. CDR3 coding DNA: TGTGCCAGCAGCTTAGGGACTAGATCCAATGAGCAGTTCTTC.

The rearrangement links TRBV28 to TRBJ2-3; D call uncertain. Trimming shortened V by 5 bases and J by 0 bases, and 12 bases separated the two germline ends. From germline, CDR1 is MDHEN and CDR2 SYDVKM. The CDR3 has 15 amino acids. The CDR3 sequence is CASSKTGPSTDTQYF. In DNA, the CDR3 is TGTGCCAGCAGTAAAACCGGACCCAGCACAGATACGCAGTATTTT.